This is a list of T cell receptor beta chains from one sample in a study of blood T cell repertoires in COVID-19. The table came from immunoSEQ multiplex PCR; TCRdb's copy has only in-frame clones and leaves some out. The sample holds roughly 230,000 clones; approximately 83% are singletons and the top ten take 3.4%. Material: PBMCs or T cells enriched from blood (not recorded which). These receptors were taken from a man aged 50 to 60 who had recovered from COVID-19. CDR3s include the opening cysteine and the closing phenylalanine or tryptophan. The D gene is left open where the match is weak. Not every row has a clone size; where given, it reads once, few, many or a size class.

>.|TRBV11-2|.|TRBJ1-2
TGTGCCAGCAGCTTAGAGGAGACCCCTTATGGCTACACCTTC
CASSLEETPYGYTF
>.|TRBV7-9|.|TRBJ1-4
TGTGCCAGCAGCTTAGGTGGGGGCGATGAAAAACTGTTTTTT
CASSLGGGDEKLFF
>.|TRBV14|.|TRBJ2-5
TGTGCCAGCAGCCAGGGACTGAGGGAGACCCAGTACTTC
CASSQGLRETQYF
>TRBD1|TRBV5-4|.|TRBJ1-4
TGTGCCAGCAGCTCCGGACAGGGTCGGACCGAAAAACTGTTTTTT
CASSSGQGRTEKLFF
>.|TRBV24-1|.|TRBJ2-2
TGTGCCACCAGTGGGGGGCCCGGGGAGCTGTTTTTT
CATSGGPGELFF
>.|TRBV4-2|once|TRBJ2-7
TGTGCCAGCAGCCAAGATAGGACAGCCGTGTACGAGCAGTACTTC
CASSQDRTAVYEQYF
>.|TRBV10-3|.|TRBJ1-1
TGTGCCATCAGTGAGACAGGGTGGGACACTGAAGCTTTCTTT
CAISETGWDTEAFF
>TRBD2|TRBV7-3|once|TRBJ2-3
TGTGCCAGCAGCCAGCTAGCGGGAGCCGTAGATACGCAGTATTTT
CASSQLAGAVDTQYF
>.|TRBV11-3|.|TRBJ2-2
TGTGCCAGCCCACCGGGACAGTGGGGGGCTCTGGGGGAAACCGGGGAGCTGTTTTTT
CASPPGQWGALGETGELFF
>TRBD2|TRBV11-3|.|TRBJ2-2
TGTGCCAGCAGCTTAGCCCGGGGGAGGGGTCACACCGGGGAGCTGTTTTTT
CASSLARGRGHTGELFF
>TRBD1|TRBV9|.|TRBJ2-3
TGTGCCAGCAGCGGGAAACAGGGGACCCCAGATACGCAGTATTTT
CASSGKQGTPDTQYF
>TRBD1|TRBV6-5|.|TRBJ2-4
TGTGCCAGCAGTTCCCCTTCCCGGGACAGGGAAAACATTCAGTACTTC
CASSSPSRDRENIQYF
>.|TRBV14|.|TRBJ2-1
TGTGCCAGCAGCCCTCAACGGGGTCTATTAATCAATGAGCAGTTCTTC
CASSPQRGLLINEQFF
>.|TRBV1|.|TRBJ2-3
TGCACCCGAGCGGGGGGTCCCCTTACGCAGTATTTT
CTRAGGPLTQYF
>TRBD2|TRBV5-1|few|TRBJ2-7
TGCGCCAGCAGCTCTCTTGCGGGAGCCCGAGACGAGCAGTACTTC
CASSSLAGARDEQYF
>.|TRBV9|.|TRBJ2-5
TGTGCCAGCAGCGTAGCCTCGGGATATCGTCAAGAGACCCAGTACTTC
CASSVASGYRQETQYF
>TRBD1|TRBV28|.|TRBJ1-4
TGTGCCAGCCAGGCCCCGGGACAGGGGAATGAAAAACTGTTTTTT
CASQAPGQGNEKLFF
>.|TRBV7-3|.|TRBJ2-3
TGTGCCAGCAGCTTAGGACGCGGGACGCTCGCTACGCAGTATTTT
CASSLGRGTLATQYF
>.|TRBV7-3|.|TRBJ1-5
TGTGCCAGCAGCTCCGAGACCGGGCAGCCCCAGCATTTT
CASSSETGQPQHF
>TRBD1|TRBV6-5|.|TRBJ2-7
TGTGCCAGCAGGGGGGACAGCTCCTACGAGCAGTACTTC
CASRGDSSYEQYF
>.|TRBV2|.|TRBJ2-2
TGTGCCAGCAGTGAAGGGCCCACCGGGGAGCTGTTTTTT
CASSEGPTGELFF
>.|TRBV7-8|.|TRBJ2-3
TGTGCCAGCAGCTCGGACATCCATACGCAGTATTTT
CASSSDIHTQYF
>TRBD1|TRBV7-3|few|TRBJ1-3
TGTGCCAGCAGAAAACCGGGACAGGGGGCGAAGGGAAACACCATATATTTT
CASRKPGQGAKGNTIYF
>.|TRBV6-5|.|TRBJ2-1
TGTGCCAGCAGTTCCCCACCGGGGGAAGACAATGAGCAGTTCTTC
CASSSPPGEDNEQFF